Below are 3 T cell receptor beta chains sequenced from a single sample in a study of shared clonotypes between healthy human individuals. Assay: immunoSEQ multiplex PCR; the TCRdb copy retains only in-frame clones and omits some. The data show hundreds of thousands of clones, with around 76% seen just once and 9.5% to 15% held by the top ten. Sequencing was performed on PBMCs. Receptors originate from a woman aged 35 to 49 in good health. Some clones in this sample may be carry-over from other donors' samples.

Turning to this clone: A read error is the likely source, as a far larger clone sits one nucleotide away. The V gene is TRBV6-5, the J gene TRBJ2-5, with 7 bases aligning to TRBD1. The J call is uncertain, as TRBJ2-7 better fits the DNA end. Germline CDR1 MNHEY, CDR2 SVGAGI. This CDR3 has 16 residues. The CDR3 DNA reads TGTGCCAGCGGTTACGGGACCCCAGGGGGCTCCTACGAGCAGTACTTC. Amino acids: CASGYGTPGGSYEQYF.

The chain employs TRBV9 and TRBJ2-3; either TRBD1 or TRBD2 may supply D (5 bases each). Per germline, CDR1 SGDLS and CDR2 YYNGEE. V lost 0 bases and J lost 1, with 9 bases in between. The CDR3 is 15 amino acids. The CDR3 DNA reads as TGTGCCAGCAGCGTAGGAGGGGAACGCACAGATACGCAGTATTTT. This translates into CASSVGGERTDTQYF.

The chain recombines TRBV30 with TRBJ1-2; no clear D. CDR1 is GTSNPN, CDR2 SVGIG, per germline (reference sequence). This CDR3 has 14 residues. V gave up 0 bases and J gave up 2 bases, with 10 bases separating them. CDR3 sequence: CAWSVRRINYGYTF. CDR3 nucleotide sequence: TGTGCCTGGAGTGTACGGCGGATCAACTATGGCTACACCTTC. The full variable domain, its missing parts supplied by reference TRBV30 and TRBJ1-2, is SQTIHQWPATLVQPVGSPLSLECTVEGTSNPNLYWYRQAAGRGLQLLFYSVGIGQISSEVPQNLSASRPQDRQFILSSKKLLLSDSGFYLCAWSVRRINYGYTFGSGTRLTVV.